Listed here is a single T cell receptor (beta chain). What this receptor recognizes is not known. The sample holds no much larger clone one base away, and base qualities are not on file. In total, just over 650 healthy bone marrow donors made up the cohort. At the time of sampling, every cohort member was nominally healthy, though immune exposures that went unrecorded were likely present. The donor was CMV seronegative and belonged to the group of over 300 seronegative cohort members. Every donor gave a peripheral blood sample, and the peripheral blood mononuclear cells from that sample were used for TCR beta sequencing. The Qiagen DNeasy Blood Extraction Kit was used to extract genomic DNA from the blood cell samples. This sample was included in a study of cytomegalovirus exposure and HLA in healthy donors (dated by TCRdb to 2015 to 2018). Turning to the overall study: An earlier analysis of roughly 500 of the donors reported 250 to 300 Gb of sequence data and some 100 million unique TCR beta sequences from about 200 million T cells. In a later genetic analysis, genome-wide SNP genotypes for about 65% of the 666 donors were used, and that subset was treated as a discovery cohort. An earlier analysis of around 640 of the donors used high-throughput TCR beta sequencing to judge whether each TCR beta V gene segment behaved as functional or pseudogenic. Of the roughly 400 genotyped donors, 70% to 90% were placed in the genetic ancestry cluster associated with self-reported Caucasian donors. In the later analysis, no new phenotypic data were used to find candidate immune exposures; instead, reliance was placed on TCR beta sequences and their occurrence across donors. Donor age, sex, ethnicity and CMV serostatus were collected together with the repertoire data. High-throughput TCR immunosequencing, statistical association of individual TCRs with disease status, and machine learning were combined to predict cytomegalovirus infection status. Along with the roughly 710-subject first cohort, a separate validation cohort of over a hundred different subjects was used. Every repertoire in the discovery cohort had been generated on one and the same sequencing platform. Typing coverage varied by locus: about 629-640 donors for A, B, C, DRB1 and DQB1; roughly 510 for DQA1; more than 600 for DPA1; around 490 for DPB1. Both class I and class II loci were covered by HLA typing, at four-digit resolution. The study aimed to test whether cataloging public T cell receptors could reveal signatures of past pathogen exposure. The T cell repertoires of around 730 subjects were profiled by immunosequencing and related to cytomegalovirus serostatus. To study patterns of TCR occurrence, a later analysis re-analyzed previously published TCR beta repertoires from 600 to 750 donors and added high-resolution HLA genotyping. Across approximately 400 genotyped donors of the cohort, an average of roughly 230,000 unique TCR beta nucleotide sequences per donor were sequenced, and approximately 17% of those sequences were non-productive. An early release covering roughly 600 HLA-typed donors comprised 250 to 350 gigabases of sequencing data and about 90 million unique TCR sequences. Roughly five DR-DQ haplotypes were handled as single units for association and clustering, since linkage in the cohort was strong. Paper-wide results and their limitations: In the study, around 150 TCR beta chains were listed as associated with cytomegalovirus. A later genetic analysis associated a missense DCLRE1C variant with V-gene and J-gene trimming of TCR beta chains, and an independent cohort replicated the association. Across donors, most TCR sequences were observed very rarely, whereas some public TCRs were present in many individuals. Because HLA typing was unavailable for some donors at each locus, only the typed subset was used in association tests. Several of the top co-occurrence clusters appeared to be linked to parvovirus B19, influenza, CMV and Epstein-Barr virus, according to a later analysis. The cohort was sequenced for TCR beta chains only, and without alpha or paired-chain data the features that could be detected were limited. A further reported finding was that TCR beta sequences accurately predicted the HLA-A and HLA-B alleles for most subjects in the first cohort. The authors suggested that the approach could potentially be generalized to other disease states and immunological phenotypes. In both the original and validation cohorts, the classifier was reported to diagnose cytomegalovirus status with high specificity and sensitivity. A cluster of highly shared sequence variants was judged likely to be a technical artifact of the sequencing pipeline. Immune exposure information for the cohort was limited to CMV serostatus. In vitro tests confirmed that a few of the cytomegalovirus-associated TCR beta chains recognize cytomegalovirus antigens. In an earlier analysis of some 640 of the donors, most TCR beta V segments were observed in productive rearrangements about 90% or about 30% of the time, broadly matching IMGT annotations. When HLA alleles, especially DR and DQ, strongly co-occurred, attributing TCR associations to individual alleles was difficult. Because counts were too low, roughly 16 rarely observed V segments, including chromosome 9 orphons, were excluded from the earlier analysis of around 590 of the donors. According to a later genetic analysis, donors in an Asian-associated ancestry cluster had fewer N-insertions in productive TCRs than the approximately 630-donor mean. Some IMGT-functional V segments, including TRBV6-2 and TRBV6-3, could not be distinguished by the 87-base-pair reads and were therefore excluded. Presence/absence analyses assumed roughly uniform sequencing depth across donors, an assumption that may not hold. Linkage disequilibrium might explain the correlated functional status among segregating V segments, but an unknown experimental factor could not be ruled out. At a false discovery rate of 0.05, a later analysis linked 15,000 to 20,000 TCR beta sequences to specific HLA alleles. Most CMV-associated TCR beta chains appeared to be HLA-restricted in a later analysis, and the HLA associations seemed to be driven largely by CMV exposure. In a later analysis, the rate of TCR association differed among HLA loci, with DRB1 alleles having the most associated TCRs and HLA-C alleles having the fewest. In a later analysis, HLA-associated TCR beta chains showed more clonal expansion and lower generation probabilities than non-associated chains that were equally common.

The library was produced with the immunoSEQ multiplex PCR assay. For the multiplex PCR, a mixture combining 60 forward primers for TCR Vbeta segments and 13 reverse primers for TCR Jbeta segments was used. A multiplex PCR assay on genomic DNA amplified the CDR3 region of rearranged TCR beta genes. On the Illumina HiSeq System, the amplified TCR beta libraries were sequenced as 87-base-pair reads. Concerning the study's data processing: A later analysis counted tens of millions of unique TCR beta chains across the 550 to 750 repertoires, and 10 million to 11 million of these chains were shared by at least two donors. Raw reads were error-corrected and collapsed into unique sequences by a nearest-neighbor algorithm in which closely related sequences were merged to remove PCR and sequencing errors. Alignment of CDR3 sequences to IMGT reference sequences was used to assign V, D and J gene segments. For a sequence to be retained, a match of at least six nucleotides to both a V gene segment and a J gene segment was required. Rearrangements were classified as productive when the CDR3 lacked stop codons and remained in frame with V and J, and all other rearrangements were classified as non-productive. CDR3 was defined according to IMGT convention as the region running from the second conserved V-encoded cysteine to the conserved J-encoded phenylalanine. The earlier analysis of 587 of the donors excluded any sequence lacking an unambiguous match to a single V gene segment. In an earlier analysis of about 590 of the donors, a V segment was called functional when productive rearrangements were above 56.7%, and segregating when the standard deviation between donors exceeded 5%. To diagnose cytomegalovirus status from the catalog of TCR beta chain sequences, a statistical classification framework was built. In a later analysis, TCR nucleotide sequences were compared against IMGT/GENE-DB human TR gene sequences so that V and J genes could be assigned. A later analysis assigned CDR3 sequences and most-parsimonious VDJ recombination scenarios with the TCRdist pipeline. In a later analysis, every TCR beta chain was defined by the combination of its CDR3 amino acid sequence and its V-gene family, and reads without a unique V-gene family were dropped. In a later analysis, 500 to 650 highly shared, low-generation-probability nucleotide sequences were removed to address suspected cross-contamination and a sequencing artifact. For each public chain, a later analysis derived a clonal expansion index from normalized ranks of inferred template counts within each repertoire. Generation probabilities in a later analysis came from a VDJ recombination model fitted to out-of-frame rearrangements, and those results were checked against IGoR. In a later analysis, hypergeometric tests were used to score TCR-TCR, TCR-HLA and TCR-CMV co-occurrence, with a repertoire-size bias correction applied to TCR pairs. A later analysis estimated false discovery rates by permuting HLA or CMV assignments 20 times. In a later analysis, co-occurring TCRs were grouped with DBSCAN, and TCRdist sequence similarity was added when clustering was performed within HLA-allele-positive subsets. Repertoires with fewer than 30,000 or more than 120,000 public chains were left out of co-occurrence clustering, as were five repertoires with anomalous nucleotide sharing. Imported from immuneACCESS, the table was reduced by TCRdb to in-frame sequences with V and J called. These copies leave out some clones; in studies compared against another copy, an unresolved V gene accounts for under half, and the cause of the remainder is not known. That table is the source of V, J and clone size, and D and trimming were worked out from the DNA. This sample holds roughly 110,000 clones; 77% were observed only once. Clones ranked in the top ten supply about 4.3% of the sample.

Taken from the germline V gene (reference sequence), the CDR1 and CDR2 loops are LNHDA and SQIVND. The germline V end is reduced by 4 bases and the J end by 2 bases; junction bases left unmatched: 4. Taken from cysteine to phenylalanine, the CDR3 has 17 residues. The sequence is cut down to CDR3 DNA, 51 bases in frame from base 1. Sample: PBMCs. The receptor's source is a male donor in good health and CMV-seronegative. The chain couples TRBV19 to TRBJ2-5; TRBD2 lines up with 16 middle nucleotides. CDR3 protein: CASSSPGLAGGQETQYF. The DNA sequence is given as TGTGCCAGTAGTAGTCCGGGACTAGCGGGAGGGCAAGAGACCCAGTACTTC. With all but the CDR3 taken from the reference TRBV19 and TRBJ2-5 genes, the full variable domain is: DGGITQSPKYLFRKEGQNVTLSCEQNLNHDAMYWYRQDPGQGLRLIYYSQIVNDFQKGDIAEGYSVSREKKESFPLTVTSAQKNPTAFYLCASSSPGLAGGQETQYFGPGTRLLVL.